The 15 T cell receptor beta chains below all came from one sample that was sequenced in a study of vaccination and CD4 T cells after COVID-19. Treatment reported: 10-day PBMC culture with coronavirus spike peptide pools or control peptides (ViraFEST assay). With the Oncomine TCR Beta short-read assay, DNA from cultured CD4+ T cells was sequenced. In TCRdb, the PCR reads were re-called with MiXCR into one record per CDR3 protein. Among 20,000 to 25,000 distinct CDR3 sequences listed, roughly 70% were seen once. Their recognized antigens are unknown. The sequenced material came from CD4+ T cells from blood, cultured in vitro. The receptors stem from a human donor who had recovered from COVID-19.

The chain links TRBV6-1 to TRBJ1-2, with D unclear. Deletions cut 4 bases from V and 2 bases from J, with 2 bases between. The V gene's germline CDR1 is MNHNS and CDR2 SASEGT. CDR3 length: 11 amino acids. CDR3 region: CASSANYGYTF. As DNA, the CDR3 is TGTGCCAGCAGTGCAAACTATGGCTACACCTTC.

The DNA for the CDR3 is TGTGCCAGCAGTTACTCTTCCAGGGGGCGCGGACAGCCCCAGCATTTT. Protein: CASSYSSRGRGQPQHF. This chain joins TRBV6-2 or TRBV6-3 and TRBJ1-5, with 8 bases identical to TRBD1. Trimming at V came to 0 bases and at J to 7 bases, leaving 8 bases not matched to a gene. Germline V gene data show CDR1 as MNHEY and CDR2 as SVGEGT. The CDR3 has 16 residues.

This clonotype turned up a few times. This rearrangement joins TRBV20-1 to TRBJ2-5; D gene unclear. The V gene's germline CDR1 is DFQATT and CDR2 SNEGSKA (reference sequence). The CDR3 sequence is 15 residues long. The germline V and J ends were trimmed by 0 bases and 0 bases, with 11 bases remaining between them. The DNA for the CDR3 is TGCAGTGCTAGAGATTTGGGGTCGTACCAAGAGACCCAGTACTTC. This sequence encodes CSARDLGSYQETQYF.

The rearrangement links TRBV20-1 to TRBJ2-5; the match to TRBD2 covers 15 bases. CDR3 length: 16 residues. The germline gives CDR1 DFQATT, CDR2 SNEGSKA (reference sequence). The junction had 7 bases not matched to a gene; V was cut back by 3 bases and J by 5 bases. The CDR3 DNA reads as TGCAGTGCTAGGGGACTAGCGGGAGGCGTTTGGGAGACCCAGTACTTC. Protein product: CSARGLAGGVWETQYF.

The chain is built from TRBV30 and TRBJ1-5; no reliable D call. This CDR3 spans 14 amino acids. Trimming took off 2 bases at V and 0 bases at J, with 8 bases between the two ends. The germline CDR1 and CDR2 sequences are GTSNPN and SVGIG (reference sequence). The CDR3 coding sequence is TGTGCCTGGAGTTCAGTAAATAGCAATCAGCCCCAGCATTTT. Translating gives CAWSSVNSNQPQHF.

This sequence joins TRBV6-2 or TRBV6-3 and TRBJ1-6; D gene ambiguous. CDR1 MNHEY and CDR2 SVGEGT come from the germline V gene. The V and J ends lost 7 bases and 5 bases respectively, with 18 bases between them. This CDR3 has 16 residues. The CDR3 reads CASTDRRVRDNSPLHF. CDR3 sequence (DNA): TGTGCCAGCACCGATCGGCGCGTTCGTGATAATTCACCCCTCCACTTT.

V is TRBV6-7 and J is TRBJ2-5, with 15 bases lining up with TRBD2. TRBV6-7 is an ORF, and what it does is uncertain. V gave up 7 bases and J gave up 5 bases; unmatched junction bases: 17. The CDR3 has 19 residues. The DNA for the CDR3 is TGTGCCAGCACCCTACAGGGACTAGCGGGGGGTTTTCTTCGGGAGACCCAGTACTTC. Its protein is CASTLQGLAGGFLRETQYF.

The rearrangement links TRBV6-5 to TRBJ2-3, with TRBD1 matching 8 bases. Per the germline V gene, CDR1 is MNHEY and CDR2 is SVGAGI. After removal of 2 bases from V and 5 bases from J, the junction contained 6 bases not matched to a gene. The CDR3 spans 15 residues. The CDR3 loop reads CASSYQQGGGDTQYF. In DNA form, the CDR3 reads TGTGCCAGCAGTTACCAACAGGGGGGCGGAGATACGCAGTATTTT.

V gene TRBV27 combines with J gene TRBJ1-1; no definite D call. The length of the CDR3 is 14 residues. V was cut by 3 bases and J by 1 base, with 9 bases left in between. In germline, CDR1 is MNHEY, CDR2 SMNVEV (reference sequence). CDR3 in amino acids: CASSLREGNTEAFF. CDR3 DNA: TGTGCCAGCAGTTTGCGGGAGGGGAACACTGAAGCTTTCTTT.

This clonotype appeared once. The rearrangement links TRBV12-3 or TRBV12-4 to TRBJ2-1; TRBD2 aligns across 8 bases. Trimming took 3 bases from V and 6 from J; bases not matched to a gene: 1. The CDR3 totals 13 residues. CDR3 DNA sequence: TGTGCCAGCAGTTTCGGGACTAGCAATGAGCAGTTCTTC. Protein product: CASSFGTSNEQFF.

J is TRBJ1-2 and V is TRBV7-9; D is undetermined. V was pared by 2 bases and J by 3 bases, with 7 bases between. The germline V gene encodes CDR1 SEHNR and CDR2 FQNEAQ (reference sequence). This CDR3 has 13 amino acids. The CDR3 DNA is TGTGCCAGCAGCTTAAACCTAGACTATGGCTACACCTTC. Translation: CASSLNLDYGYTF. Complete variable domain (other parts from reference TRBV7-9 and TRBJ1-2): DTGVSQNPRHKITKRGQNVTFRCDPISEHNRLYWYRQTLGQGPEFLTYFQNEAQLEKSRLLSDRFSAERPKGSFSTLEIQRTEQGDSAMYLCASSLNLDYGYTFGSGTRLTVV.

The J gene is TRBJ2-1, the V gene TRBV7-2; TRBD2 agrees at 7 bases. V gave up 3 bases and J gave up 3 bases; unmatched junction bases: 2. This CDR3 has 14 amino acids. CDR1 is SGHTA, CDR2 FQGNSA, per germline. CDR3 nucleotide sequence: TGTGCCAGCAGCTTGCGGGGGAGCTACAATGAGCAGTTCTTC. Amino acid sequence: CASSLRGSYNEQFF.

This clonotype appeared once. V gene TRBV11-2 combines with J gene TRBJ2-7; the D is unclear. The CDR3 contains 13 residues. Trimming took 5 bases from V and 7 from J, leaving 15 bases between them. From germline, CDR1 is SGHAT and CDR2 FQNNGV. DNA for the CDR3: TGTGCCAGCAGCCCTTCAGATTGGGGTGAGCAGTACTTC. This gives the protein CASSPSDWGEQYF.

The chain uses TRBV20-1 and TRBJ1-4; TRBD1 agrees at 8 bases. With 1 base clipped from V and 5 bases from J, the junction kept 3 bases outside the gene matches. The CDR3 has 14 residues. Germline loops: CDR1 DFQATT, CDR2 SNEGSKA (reference sequence). The CDR3 bases are TGCAGTGCTAGAGCAGGGGGCCCGAATGAAAAACTGTTTTTT. Protein sequence: CSARAGGPNEKLFF.

The gene calls are TRBV19 and TRBJ1-3; possibly TRBD1 for D (5 bases). The CDR3 loop spans 14 amino acids. Between the trimmed V and J ends, which lost 5 bases and 2 bases, there was a span of 10 bases. The germline V gene has CDR1 LNHDA and CDR2 SQIVND (reference sequence). The CDR3 loop reads CASSGARAGNTIYF. Here the CDR3 DNA reads TGTGCCAGTAGTGGGGCTCGCGCTGGAAACACCATATATTTT.